Listed below are T cell receptor beta chains from one sample, sequenced in a study of blood T cells in healthy people across ages. TCRdb processed the 5' RACE reads anew with MiXCR; each CDR3 protein has one entry. This repertoire shows around 1.5 million distinct CDR3 sequences, approximately 60% found once; its top ten account for 5% to 7%. Sequenced: blood. The receptors come from a man younger than 35 in good health. Each CDR3 is given with its conserved first and last residue. A D gene is named only where the DNA matches it firmly. Some rows mark clone size as missing; the rest say once, few, many or name a class of expanded clone.

V gene	J gene	D gene	clone size	CDR3 DNA	CDR3 protein
TRBV2	TRBJ2-5	.	.	TGTGCCAGCAGCAGGGGTCCCTGGGAGACCCAGTACTTC	CASSRGPWETQYF
TRBV30	TRBJ2-1	TRBD2	.	TGTGCCTTGCTACTCGGGACTAGCGGCCATGAGCAGTTCTTC	CALLLGTSGHEQFF
TRBV27	TRBJ2-7	.	few	TGTGCCAGCGCCCCCGAGGGGGGGCAGTACGAGCAGTACTTC	CASAPEGGQYEQYF
TRBV27	TRBJ2-2	.	.	TGTGCCAGCAGTTTATATGGGGGTAGTAACACCGGGGAGCTGTTTTTT	CASSLYGGSNTGELFF
TRBV2	TRBJ2-7	.	.	TGTGCCAGACCCGTTCTTATTGGGGGCGAAAACGAGCAGTACTTC	CARPVLIGGENEQYF
TRBV20-1	TRBJ2-1	TRBD2	.	TGCAGTGCTAGGGGACTAGAGATCTCCTACAATGAGCAGTTCTTC	CSARGLEISYNEQFF
TRBV27	TRBJ2-3	.	.	TGTGCCAGCAGTTTATCTATCACCCCTAGGTTTGATACGCAGTATTTT	CASSLSITPRFDTQYF
TRBV20-1	TRBJ2-7	.	.	TGCAGTGCCGGACCTAGAGAGCAGTACTTC	CSAGPREQYF
TRBV12-3/TRBV12-4	TRBJ1-2	.	.	TGTGCCAGCAGCACCCCAGAGACAGCTAACTATGGCTACACCTTC	CASSTPETANYGYTF
TRBV20-1	TRBJ2-5	.	.	TGCAGTGCCAGAACCGGGACGGGACAAGAGACCCAGTACTTC	CSARTGTGQETQYF
TRBV20-1	TRBJ1-5	.	few	TGCAGTGCTAGACAGCCAACAACTAATCAGCCCCAGCATTTT	CSARQPTTNQPQHF
TRBV20-1	TRBJ2-1	TRBD2	.	TGCAGTGCTAGGACGACTAGCGGGAGCAATGAGCAGTTCTTC	CSARTTSGSNEQFF
TRBV5-1	TRBJ2-1	TRBD2	.	TGCGCCAGCAGCTCCCGGACTAGCGGGATTGGGAATGAGCAGTTCTTC	CASSSRTSGIGNEQFF
TRBV7-9	TRBJ2-1	TRBD1	few	TGTGCCAGCAGCAACCGGGACAGGGACTACAATGAGCAGTTCTTC	CASSNRDRDYNEQFF
TRBV20-1	TRBJ2-1	TRBD2	.	TGCAGTGCCAGGGGACTAGCGGGAGGGTACACCTACAATGAGCAGTTCTTC	CSARGLAGGYTYNEQFF
TRBV27	TRBJ2-7	.	.	TGTGCCAGCAGTCCAAAGCCGGGACTGTCCTACGAGCAGTACTTC	CASSPKPGLSYEQYF
TRBV10-3	TRBJ2-5	.	.	TGTGCCATCAGTGAGCCAACAGCAACAGGAGCGCAGTACTTC	CAISEPTATGAQYF
TRBV4-2	TRBJ2-3	.	.	TGTGCCAGCAGCCAAGACCAGATTAACACAGATACGCAGTATTTT	CASSQDQINTDTQYF
TRBV12-3/TRBV12-4	TRBJ2-5	TRBD2	.	TGTGCCAGCAGTCGGACTAGCGCGGAGACCCAGTACTTC	CASSRTSAETQYF
TRBV6-1	TRBJ2-2	TRBD1	.	TGTGCCAGCAGCCGGACAGGGTCCCCCGGGGAGCTGTTTTTT	CASSRTGSPGELFF
TRBV4-1	TRBJ2-1	.	.	TGCGCCAGCAGCCAAGTGTGGGGCTACGAGCAGTTCTTC	CASSQVWGYEQFF
TRBV3-1	TRBJ2-7	TRBD2	.	TGTGCCAGCAGCCAAGCACTAGCGGGAGGATTCTACGAGCAGTACTTC	CASSQALAGGFYEQYF
TRBV11-2	TRBJ2-3	.	.	TGTGCCAGCAGCTCATGGCCGGGACCGCGAAAACTCACAGATACGCAGTATTTT	CASSSWPGPRKLTDTQYF
TRBV6-2/TRBV6-3	TRBJ2-7	TRBD1	.	TGTGCCACCAGGGGACAGTCTCACTACGAGCAGTACTTC	CATRGQSHYEQYF
TRBV4-1	TRBJ1-5	.	few	TGCGCCAGCAGCCCTGGACCCAGTCAGCCCCAGCATTTT	CASSPGPSQPQHF
TRBV15	TRBJ2-3	.	few	TGTGCCACCAGCAGAGATCAGGCAGATACGCAGTATTTT	CATSRDQADTQYF
TRBV20-1	TRBJ2-1	TRBD2	.	TGCAGTGCTAGTAGGCGGGGGAATGAGCAGTTCTTC	CSASRRGNEQFF
TRBV12-3/TRBV12-4	TRBJ1-1	.	.	TGTGCCAGCAGCCTCGGGGCCCCGAACACTGAAGCTTTCTTT	CASSLGAPNTEAFF
TRBV5-1	TRBJ1-4	TRBD1	few	TGCGCCAGCAGCTTCAGACAGGGTGAAAAACTGTTTTTT	CASSFRQGEKLFF
TRBV4-3	TRBJ1-1	.	.	TGCGCCAGCAGCCAAGATCCGACACTGAACACTGAAGCTTTCTTT	CASSQDPTLNTEAFF
TRBV2	TRBJ2-7	.	once	TGTGCCAGCGGGCCCCTTTCAGATCTTCGGGAGCAGTACTTC	CASGPLSDLREQYF
TRBV24-1	TRBJ2-5	.	.	TGTGCCACCAGTGAAAGTCCCCCGCAAGAGACCCAGTACTTC	CATSESPPQETQYF
TRBV29-1	TRBJ2-3	TRBD1	once	TGCAGCGTTGGGGGGCGGACAGGGACGAGCACAGATACGCAGTATTTT	CSVGGRTGTSTDTQYF
TRBV20-1	TRBJ2-1	.	.	TGCAGTGCAAGACAGACAAATGAGCAGTTCTTC	CSARQTNEQFF
TRBV3-1	TRBJ1-4	.	.	TGTGCCAGCAGCCAAGATAGGGCGGAGGCTGAAAAACTGTTTTTT	CASSQDRAEAEKLFF
TRBV7-6	TRBJ2-7	.	.	TGTGCCAGCAGCTTAGTCATAGGAGGGAACGAGCAGTACTTC	CASSLVIGGNEQYF
TRBV7-6	TRBJ2-7	TRBD2	.	TGTGCCAGCAGCAACCTAGCGGGAGGGCAATACGAGCAGTACTTC	CASSNLAGGQYEQYF
TRBV4-1	TRBJ1-6	.	.	TGCGCCAGCCAGACCGGGCAGGGTAATTCACCCCTCCACTTT	CASQTGQGNSPLHF
TRBV10-2	TRBJ2-1	.	few	TGCGCCAGCAGCGCTACAGGGCCGACTTCCTACAATGAGCAGTTCTTC	CASSATGPTSYNEQFF
TRBV7-8	TRBJ2-7	.	once	TGTGCCAGCAGGCCCCTCCAGGGGCCCTCCTACGAGCAGTACTTC	CASRPLQGPSYEQYF
TRBV5-1	TRBJ2-7	.	once	TGCGCCAGCAGCTGGGCTGGCGTAGGAGCCTACGAGCAGTACTTC	CASSWAGVGAYEQYF
TRBV6-5	TRBJ2-7	TRBD1	.	TGTGCCAGCAGGAGGACAGGGCAGCAGTACTTC	CASRRTGQQYF
TRBV9	TRBJ2-1	.	.	TGTGCCAGCAGCCCCAGGACAGTAAACAATGAGCAGTTCTTC	CASSPRTVNNEQFF
TRBV29-1	TRBJ2-3	TRBD2	many	TGCAGCGTCGGGACTAGCGGGGGGCCCACAGATACGCAGTATTTT	CSVGTSGGPTDTQYF
TRBV28	TRBJ1-1	.	few	TGTGCCAGCATCTCGGGGTGGATGGGTACTGAAGCTTTCTTT	CASISGWMGTEAFF